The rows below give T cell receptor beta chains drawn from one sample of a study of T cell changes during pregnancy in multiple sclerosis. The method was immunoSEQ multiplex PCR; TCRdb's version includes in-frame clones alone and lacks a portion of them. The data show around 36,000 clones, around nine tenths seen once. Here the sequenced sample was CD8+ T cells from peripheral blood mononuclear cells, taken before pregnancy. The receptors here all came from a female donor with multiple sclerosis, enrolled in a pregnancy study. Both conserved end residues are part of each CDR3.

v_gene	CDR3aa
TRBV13	CASSLGQGVKGYTF
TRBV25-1	CASSGPIGTQYF
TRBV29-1	CSVITWGGYEQYF
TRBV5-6	CASSWGGDNEQFF
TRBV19	CARGGATNEKLFF
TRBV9	CASSVGTGFGNEQFF
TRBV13	CASSSTTSGDPYEQYF
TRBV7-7	CASSLLASGPYEQYF
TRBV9	CASSTSRGAMNTEAFF
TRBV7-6	CASSLGDRSATNEKLFF
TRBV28	CASSFTRGWNTEAFF
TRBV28	CASSPTSGRAISSYNEQFF
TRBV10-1	CASSEPGQGMETQYF
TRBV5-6	CASSLWSFPLAKNIQYF
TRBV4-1	CASSPLAGVSDTQYF
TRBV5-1	CASSWGPGQVTYEQYF
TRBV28	CASSWLAGAQGGELFF
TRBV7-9	CASSLLPGETQYF
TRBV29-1	CSAAGTDDYEKLFF
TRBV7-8	CASSLDTNQPQHF
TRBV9	CASSAWDSAGDLGELFF
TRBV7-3	CASSLIGAQGEGDTQYF
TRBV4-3	CASSQVHKPFSYNEQFF
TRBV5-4	CASSWGKGSGANVLTF
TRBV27	CASSTGTGGGMTQYF
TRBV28	CASSDPTRSYNEQFF
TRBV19	CASSIETGSNEQFF
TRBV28	CASSQPGYGYTF
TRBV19	CASSIGGNNYEQYF
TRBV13	CASSFGRGDGELFF
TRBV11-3	CASSPTGAANTEAFF
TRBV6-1	CASSGEGDLETQYF
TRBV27	CASSFNGPTGELFF
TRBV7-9	CASSLSGGEQYF
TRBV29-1	CSVFGLAGTYEQYF
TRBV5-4	CASSLPSGRDEQYF
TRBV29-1	CSVTQGTLINGYTF
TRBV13	CASSTNGGANVLTF
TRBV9	CASSDRDRASEQFF
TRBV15	CATISGSGGQETQYF
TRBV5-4	CASSFWGGLTYEQYF
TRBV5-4	CASSFGGTEAFF
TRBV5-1	CASSLEGALWETQYF
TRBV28	CASSLWGGSPVQISF
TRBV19	CASTKGPQETQYF
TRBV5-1	CASSLYSTYEQYF
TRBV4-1	CASSQDSPLAGAYNEQFF
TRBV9	CASSTGTGGQFF
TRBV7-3	CASSVGTSGSITDTQYF
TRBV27	CASSLQGTYYEQYF
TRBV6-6	CASSYLASGSMDTQYF
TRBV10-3	CAMGGSGVGELFF
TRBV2	CASAGTSGRAHEQYF
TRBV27	CASSAGLSNEQFF
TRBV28	CASTSGTLPNEQFF
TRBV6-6	CASRSDSNQETQYF
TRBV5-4	CASSFSAGPYEQYF
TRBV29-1	CSVRSILAGANEQFF
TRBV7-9	CASRPDRGRSSYNEQFF